The 20 T cell receptor beta chains reported below all come from one sample, sequenced in a study of Tregs in tolerant kidney transplant recipients. The nonmyeloablative bone marrow transplants came from related graft donors, with transient mixed chimerism. Sequencing used immunoSEQ multiplex PCR; TCRdb keeps in-frame clones, though not all of them. The table includes 54,000 or so clones, roughly nine tenths detected once. The sequencing used CD8+ T cells from blood (PBMCs), collected 24 months after the transplant. The receptors originated from a human patient who received a combined kidney and bone marrow transplant. Part of the T cell pool may stem from the graft donor.

This clone is deemed large. The V call is TRBV30, the J call TRBJ2-5, with 7 bases identical to TRBD2. The CDR3 spans 14 residues. V gave up 4 bases and J gave up 1 base; unmatched junction bases: 6. The germline V gene encodes CDR1 GTSNPN and CDR2 SVGIG (reference sequence). The CDR3 region has the DNA TGTGCCTGGACCCCCACTAGCGCCCAAGAGACCCAGTACTTC. The encoded protein is CAWTPTSAQETQYF.

CDR3 protein: CASSLKRGGTEAFF. Here the CDR3 DNA reads TGCGCCAGCAGCCTAAAGCGGGGGGGCACTGAAGCTTTCTTT. The rearrangement uses TRBV5-1 and TRBJ1-1; D might be TRBD1 (5 bases). Trimming removed 4 bases at V and 4 bases at J, with 14 bases between. CDR3 length: 14 amino acids. Germline CDR1 reads SGHRS; CDR2 reads YFSETQ.

The chain uses TRBV9 and TRBJ2-2; 9 nucleotides line up with TRBD2. The CDR3 sequence is 17 residues long. Trimming cost V 3 bases and J 0 bases; bases outside gene matches: 6. From germline, CDR1 is SGDLS and CDR2 YYNGEE. CDR3 protein: CASSASKREANTGELFF. CDR3 coding DNA: TGTGCCAGCAGCGCCTCCAAGCGGGAGGCGAACACCGGGGAGCTGTTTTTT.

The chain recombines TRBV30 with TRBJ2-3, with 7 bases identical to TRBD1. V dropped 2 bases and J dropped 5; count of bases not matched to a gene: 7. Germline CDR1 GTSNPN, CDR2 SVGIG (reference sequence). This CDR3 comprises 14 residues. This chain's CDR3 is CAWSPTGQGDTQYF. The CDR3 nucleotides are TGTGCCTGGAGTCCGACAGGGCAGGGAGATACGCAGTATTTT.

The chain is built from TRBV7-8 and TRBJ2-7; 7 nucleotides align to TRBD2. The V gene end was trimmed by 4 bases and the J gene end by 5 bases; junction bases not matched to a gene: 17. The CDR3 is 17 amino acids. The germline CDR1 and CDR2 sequences are SGHVS and FQNEAQ. CDR3 amino acids: CASSSSLATSSFDEQYF. In nucleotides, the CDR3 is TGTGCCAGCAGCTCGTCACTAGCGACAAGCTCATTTGACGAGCAGTACTTC.

This clone was seen just once. The chain recombines TRBV7-9 with TRBJ2-5; maybe TRBD1 (6 bases). Per the germline V gene, CDR1 is SEHNR and CDR2 is FQNEAQ (reference sequence). The V gene lost 8 bases and the J gene lost 3 bases, with 16 bases spanning the gap. This CDR3 is 14 amino acids long. The CDR3 nucleotides are TGTGCCAGCTCCACCTGGGACACAAAAGAGACCCAGTACTTC. Protein: CASSTWDTKETQYF.

This rearrangement joins TRBV5-1 to TRBJ2-3, with 11 bases lining up with TRBD2. CDR1 SGHRS and CDR2 YFSETQ come from the germline V gene. Trimming took 5 bases from V and 5 from J; bases not matched to a gene: 19. This CDR3 has 19 amino acids. The CDR3 DNA reads as TGCGCCAGCAGACGTCCTCATGAGTTAGCGGGGGGGCCGCAAGATACGCAGTATTTT. Amino acids: CASRRPHELAGGPQDTQYF.

The genes are TRBV4-1 and TRBJ1-5; D not resolved. The V end was cut by 1 base, the J end by 3 bases, with 10 bases between. Germline V CDR1 and CDR2: MGHRA, YSYEKL. The CDR3 has 15 residues. CDR3 protein: CASSQGGVTNQPQHF. The CDR3 DNA sequence: TGCGCCAGCAGCCAAGGGGGAGTCACCAATCAGCCCCAGCATTTT.

This chain joins TRBV19 and TRBJ2-7; D uncertain. The V end lost 3 bases, the J end lost 3 bases, and 9 bases lay between the germline ends. This CDR3 spans 13 amino acids. Germline lookup yields CDR1 LNHDA and CDR2 SQIVND (reference sequence). This CDR3 reads CASSIVFSYEQYF. The CDR3 region has the DNA TGTGCCAGTAGTATCGTATTCAGCTACGAGCAGTACTTC.

The V gene is TRBV11-3, the J gene TRBJ1-1, with 9 positions matching TRBD1. J was trimmed by 2 bases and V by 5 bases; bases with no gene match: 6. The CDR3 is 15 amino acids. Germline lookup yields CDR1 SGHNT and CDR2 YENEEA. CDR3 in amino acids: CASSARDRANTEAFF. CDR3 nucleotide sequence: TGTGCCAGCAGCGCTAGGGACAGGGCTAACACTGAAGCTTTCTTT.

V gene TRBV4-2 combines with J gene TRBJ2-2; D may be TRBD2 (7 bases). The V end lost 6 bases, the J end lost 6 bases, and 14 bases lay between the germline ends. This CDR3 has 14 residues. Germline lookup yields CDR1 LGHNA and CDR2 YNFKEQ. The CDR3 coding sequence is TGTGCCAGCAGACTAGGGGGGGGATCCGGGGAGCTGTTTTTT. Its protein product is CASRLGGGSGELFF.

The rearrangement links TRBV7-3 to TRBJ1-1, with a weak D call TRBD1 (6 bases). Deletions cut 2 bases from V and 7 bases from J, with 11 bases between. The germline V gene encodes CDR1 SGHTA and CDR2 FQGTGA. The CDR3 extends over 13 amino acids. CDR3 coding DNA: TGTGCCAGCAGCTTATACAGGGCGAGTGAAGCTTTCTTT. Translation gives CASSLYRASEAFF.

The CDR3 is CASSIALGQGGGYTF. The CDR3 nucleotides are TGTGCCAGTAGTATAGCTCTGGGGCAGGGAGGCGGCTACACCTTC. This sequence joins TRBV19 and TRBJ1-2; the D gene is possibly TRBD1 (5 bases). V dropped 1 base and J dropped 8 bases, with 17 bases sitting between them. CDR3 length equals 15 residues. Germline values: CDR1 LNHDA, CDR2 SQIVND (reference sequence).

The chain combines TRBV5-5 with TRBJ1-2, with a weak D call TRBD1 (5 bases). V lost 0 bases, J lost 5 bases, and 8 bases lay in between. This CDR3 spans 13 amino acids. Germline lookup yields CDR1 SGHKS and CDR2 YYEKEE (reference sequence). CDR3 residues: CASSLVAGYGYTF. CDR3 coding DNA: TGTGCCAGCAGCTTGGTGGCAGGGTATGGCTACACCTTC. The whole variable domain, remainder taken from reference TRBV5-5 and TRBJ1-2, is DAGVTQSPTHLIKTRGQQVTLRCSPISGHKSVSWYQQVLGQGPQFIFQYYEKEERGRGNFPDRFSARQFPNYSSELNVNALLLGDSALYLCASSLVAGYGYTFGSGTRLTVV.

The chain links TRBV6-1 to TRBJ2-7; 10 bases are shared with TRBD1. V dropped 7 bases and J dropped 1; count of bases not matched to a gene: 4. The CDR3 length is 14 residues. Germline V lookup: CDR1 MNHNS, CDR2 SASEGT. CDR3 amino acids: CASKEGQGSYEQYF. The DNA for the CDR3 is TGTGCCAGCAAAGAGGGACAGGGGTCCTACGAGCAGTACTTC.

J is TRBJ2-2 and V is TRBV11-2, with 9 bases lining up with TRBD2. V shed 1 base and J 5 bases; nucleotides not matched to a gene: 8. The germline V gene encodes CDR1 SGHAT and CDR2 FQNNGV. CDR3 length: 17 residues. The CDR3 sequence: CASSLGKLAGPTGELFF. CDR3 sequence (DNA): TGTGCCAGCAGCTTAGGCAAACTAGCGGGTCCGACCGGGGAGCTGTTTTTT.

The chain has TRBV14 and TRBJ2-2; TRBD1 matches at 10 bases. CDR1 SGHDN and CDR2 FVKESK come from the germline V gene. The J segment lost 4 bases and the V segment lost 5 bases, leaving 4 bases of the junction unmatched. This CDR3 has 15 residues. The CDR3 DNA follows: TGTGCCAGCAGCGGGACAGGGGCCGGCACCGGGGAGCTGTTTTTT. It codes for CASSGTGAGTGELFF. The full variable domain, rest sourced from reference TRBV14 and TRBJ2-2, is EAGVTQFPSHSVIEKGQTVTLRCDPISGHDNLYWYRRVMGKEIKFLLHFVKESKQDESGMPNNRFLAERTGGTYSTLKVQPAELEDSGVYFCASSGTGAGTGELFFGEGSRLTVL.

This clone appeared a few times. The CDR3 nucleotides read TGTGCCAGCAGCCAAGAAAGTGGGGCCTCCTACGAGCAGTACTTC. This sequence encodes CASSQESGASYEQYF. This chain connects TRBV4-2 to TRBJ2-7, with a tentative D call TRBD1 (5 bases). This CDR3 is built from 15 residues. Germline CDR1 LGHNA, CDR2 YNFKEQ. Trimming pared 0 bases from V and 0 bases from J, leaving 9 bases between.

V gene TRBV2 combines with J gene TRBJ2-3, with 11 nucleotides matching TRBD1. Trimming cost V 3 bases and J 5 bases; bases outside gene matches: 4. The CDR3 is 15 amino acids. Germline assignment: CDR1 SNHLY and CDR2 FYNNEI. Here the CDR3 DNA reads TGTGCCAGCAGTGAGGGACAGGGGGTGGGAGATACGCAGTATTTT. As protein: CASSEGQGVGDTQYF.

The CDR3 region is CAWSVRRGQETQYF. CDR3 bases: TGTGCCTGGAGTGTCAGGCGGGGACAAGAGACCCAGTACTTC. The V gene is TRBV30, the J gene TRBJ2-5; the D gene is possibly TRBD2 (6 bases). Between the trimmed V and J ends, which lost 0 bases and 2 bases, there was a span of 10 bases. Germline CDR1 GTSNPN, CDR2 SVGIG (reference sequence). This CDR3 contains 14 residues.